Listed here is a single TCR beta chain. The germline V gene encodes CDR1 SGHNT and CDR2 YENEEA. V was pared by 3 bases and J by 5 bases, with 7 bases of the junction left unmatched. This CDR3 has 17 amino acids. The sample originates from a study of memory CD4+ T cells and cytomegalovirus serostatus. Single viable CD3+CD4+CD8-CD45RO+ cells were sorted as the memory CD4+ T cells. Method: immunoSEQ multiplex PCR; TCRdb's copy keeps in-frame clones and lacks some. The profile shows 27,000 or so clones, roughly 76% of them singletons. The TCR sequence derives from an adult in good health and CMV-seronegative. Material for sequencing was memory CD4+ T cells from blood. The chain joins TRBV11-3 to TRBJ2-1, with 13 bases fitting TRBD2. This chain's CDR3 is CASSLTSGRLNDNEQFF. DNA of the CDR3: TGTGCCAGCAGCTTGACTAGCGGGAGGCTTAACGACAATGAGCAGTTCTTC. The whole variable domain, filled in from reference TRBV11-3 and TRBJ2-1, reads EAGVVQSPRYKIIEKKQPVAFWCNPISGHNTLYWYLQNLGQGPELLIRYENEEAVDDSQLPKDRFSAERLKGVDSTLKIQPAELGDSAVYLCASSLTSGRLNDNEQFFGPGTRLTVL.